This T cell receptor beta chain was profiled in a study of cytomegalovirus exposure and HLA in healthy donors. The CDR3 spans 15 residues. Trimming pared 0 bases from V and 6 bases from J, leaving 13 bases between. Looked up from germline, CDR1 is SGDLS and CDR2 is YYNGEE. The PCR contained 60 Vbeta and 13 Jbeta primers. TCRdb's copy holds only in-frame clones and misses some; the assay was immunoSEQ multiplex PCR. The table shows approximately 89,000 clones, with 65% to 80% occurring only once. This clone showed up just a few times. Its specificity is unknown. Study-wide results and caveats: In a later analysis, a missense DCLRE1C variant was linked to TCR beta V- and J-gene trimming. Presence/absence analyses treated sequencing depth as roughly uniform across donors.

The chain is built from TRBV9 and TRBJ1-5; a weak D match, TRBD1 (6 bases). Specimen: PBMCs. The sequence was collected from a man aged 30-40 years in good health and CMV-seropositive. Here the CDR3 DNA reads TGTGCCAGCAGCGTAGAGGGGGTGCGAGGTCAGCCCCAGCATTTT. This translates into CASSVEGVRGQPQHF.